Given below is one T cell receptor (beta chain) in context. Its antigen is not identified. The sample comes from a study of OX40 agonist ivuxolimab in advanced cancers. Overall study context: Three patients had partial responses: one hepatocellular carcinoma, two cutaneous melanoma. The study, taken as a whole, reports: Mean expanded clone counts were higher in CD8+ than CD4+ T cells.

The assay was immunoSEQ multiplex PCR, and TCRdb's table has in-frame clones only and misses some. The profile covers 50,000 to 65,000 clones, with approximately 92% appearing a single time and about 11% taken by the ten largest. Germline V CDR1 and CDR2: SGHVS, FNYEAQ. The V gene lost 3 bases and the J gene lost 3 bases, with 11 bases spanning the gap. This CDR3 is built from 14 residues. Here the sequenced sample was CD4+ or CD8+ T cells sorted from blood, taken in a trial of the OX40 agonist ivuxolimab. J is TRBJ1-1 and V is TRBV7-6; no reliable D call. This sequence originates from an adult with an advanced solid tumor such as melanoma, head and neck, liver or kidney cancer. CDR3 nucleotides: TGTGCCAGCAGCTTGACGGAGAGGGACACTGAAGCTTTCTTT. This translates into CASSLTERDTEAFF.